This section outlines one T cell receptor (beta chain) sequence together with its context. The target of this receptor is not known. There are no base qualities to consult, and no much larger clone falls within one base. The CDR3 regions of human TCRbeta chains were analyzed by immunosequencing. The source study handled its data this way. TCRs in the repertoires were compared against a reference library of SARS-CoV-2-specific TCRs that had been generated with the MIRA antigen-specificity platform. Breadth was defined as the fraction of unique TCRs that were SARS-CoV-2-associated. Depth was defined as the fraction of total T cells that were SARS-CoV-2-associated. Using the MIRA data, each spike-specific TCR was assigned both to the spike region to which the TCR was reactive and to a CD4 or CD8 class. Log10-transformed breadth and depth values were compared by one-way ANOVA with Sidak's multiple comparisons tests. The table comes from immuneACCESS by way of TCRdb, which keeps in-frame sequences with V and J called. Part of the clones is missing from these tables; in studies checked, under half for an unresolved V gene and the rest for unknown reasons. V, J and clone size reflect that table, while D and trimming were determined from the DNA. This sample holds approximately 130,000 clones; over 90% were observed only once. About 1.5% of the sample is in the top ten clones.

This sample was taken from a study of T cell responses to AZD1222 COVID-19 vaccine (dated by TCRdb to the early 2020s). Study-level background: AZD1222 recipients with second doses at about 4 weeks or about 12 weeks were pooled, because spike-specific TCR depth and breadth did not differ between schedules. A total of over 230 trial participants underwent TCR sequencing, of whom about 200 received two doses of AZD1222 and about 25 received two doses of the MenACWY control vaccine. Enrollment into the trials was organized by age into subgroups of 18-55, 56-69 and 70-plus years, and those subgroups contained about 160, 30 and 59 TCR-sequenced participants, respectively.

The germline ends are 5 bases apart after V is trimmed by 0 bases and J by 7 bases. Including cysteine and phenylalanine, the CDR3 has 13 amino acids. Of the read, only the CDR3 DNA is kept; its 39 bases are in frame from base 1. The germline V gene yields SGDLS for CDR1 and YYNGEE for CDR2. The study at large found these results: Conclusions about previously exposed vaccinees were limited because only six AZD1222 recipients were SARS-CoV-2 seropositive at baseline. No day 14 peak-response samples were available, so repertoires were characterized only after the peak T cell response. After two AZD1222 doses, spike-specific TCR breadth and depth were significantly higher than at day 0 and than in MenACWY recipients. Reportedly, close to half of the unique spike-specific TCRs recognized epitopes lying outside the regions that are mutated in the B.1.351 and B.1.1.7 variants. Participants were mostly white British and included more females than males, and it was suggested by the authors that clonal diversity may have been underestimated. The 56-69-year group was small, and its depth increase did not reach significance, likely because of low power. The vaccine-associated CD4 TCRs covered the entire spike protein, and the dominant responses fell in regions 160-218 and 743-854.

Sample time point, as interpreted from the label and publication: baseline before first vaccination. The vaccinee samples were drawn from two UK trials, COV001 and COV002, one of which was a single-blind randomized controlled phase 2/3 trial testing AZD1222 (ChAdOx1 nCoV-19) in healthy adults. For TCRbeta chain sequencing, PBMC samples were collected from trial participants at day 0 and at day 28 after the second dose. The sample in question was peripheral blood, obtained on day 0 of AZD1222 vaccination. This clonotype was sampled from an adult in good health. Here the chain combines TRBV9 and TRBJ1-6, with the D gene uncertain. Read as DNA, the sequence is TGTGCCAGCAGCGTAGCTGGGAATTCACCCCTCCACTTT. This codes for CASSVAGNSPLHF.